This TCR beta chain was found in a study of T cells in narcolepsy. Study-level findings and limits: Autoreactive clone sequences were missing from some blood memory CD4+ repertoires.

This clone has a handful of counts. What it recognizes is unknown. Using immunoSEQ multiplex PCR, the repertoire was profiled, and TCRdb retains in-frame clones only, with some absent. The sample shows tens of thousands of clones, 88% of them seen only once. Germline lookup yields CDR1 SGHTS and CDR2 YDEGEE. The CDR3 contains 14 residues. Trimming stripped 2 bases from V and 0 bases from J, with 6 bases between. This clonotype originated in a human donor with narcolepsy. This chain links TRBV5-8 with TRBJ1-3; D remains unclear. The specimen sequenced was CD45RA- memory CD4+ T cells from PBMCs. The CDR3 sequence: CASSFQSSGNTIYF. CDR3 DNA sequence: TGTGCCAGCAGCTTTCAGAGCTCTGGAAACACCATATATTTT.